This T cell receptor beta chain came from a study of multiple sclerosis patients with progressive multifocal leukoencephalopathy (dated by TCRdb to the late 2010s). Concerning the study at large: Four or five natalizumab-treated MS patients who did not develop PML were used as controls and were sampled longitudinally. Peripheral T and B cells were examined in MS patients who went on to develop PML (4 under natalizumab, 1 after alemtuzumab) as well as in treated patients who did not. Longitudinal follow-up was performed in two natalizumab-treated patients who later developed PML, from before therapy through 6 and 12 months to PML onset. The goal of the study was to detect any JC virus-specific or public T-cell expansions that arose at the time of PML onset. Points the paper makes about the study in general: When PML developed, no shared TRBV or TRBJ gene usage and no preferred TRBV-TRBJ pairings were found. Because the cohort was small and descriptive, it remained unclear whether the findings reflect JC virus infection or general immunocompromise. TRB clones with frequency above 0.5% were observed only in PML patients, but the clones expanded at PML onset were found to be already present before and during natalizumab therapy. In most PML patients, lower normalized Shannon entropy suggested less diverse TRB repertoires, while the natalizumab-treated controls had values close to 1. Analysis was limited to peripheral blood, even though cerebrospinal fluid or brain lymphocytes might be more informative for natalizumab-associated PML.

The label giving this sample's time point can be read as: before natalizumab initiation. All listed patients had previously received interferon beta, and all PML patients were female. Blood samples for T0 were taken before the first natalizumab infusion. Ficoll-Hypaque density gradient centrifugation was used to isolate peripheral blood mononuclear cells. Trimming removed 8 bases from V and 7 bases from J; the gene matches leave 3 bases unexplained. Measured from the cysteine to the phenylalanine, the CDR3 is 11 residues long. The entry retains the CDR3 DNA only, 33 bases that are in frame from base 1. CDR1 and CDR2 (DFQATT, SNEGSKA) derive from the germline V gene (reference sequence). Amplification of TRB CDR3 regions from genomic DNA was performed at survey-level depth using the immunoSEQ two-step multiplex PCR. Synthetic inline TR CDR3 controls covering all V-J pairings were spiked into each PCR to estimate template counts and remove amplification bias. Reads went through processing to reduce amplification and sequencing bias, and quantification was done against synthetic TR CDR3 analogs. Regarding the original processing steps: Raw data were processed in ImmunoSEQ Analyzer, removing out-of-frame sequences and CDR3s with stop codons, and genes were named by IMGT nomenclature. Repertoire diversity was summarized as normalized Shannon entropy, defined as 1 minus Pielou's evenness. TRB sequences were treated as identical only when sharing V gene, J gene and CDR3. Public PML clonotypes were CDR3s found in two or more PML-onset samples but not found earlier, in controls, or in public databases. CDR3 amino acid composition by position was analyzed with Skylign using the observed count method. The table was pulled from immuneACCESS by TCRdb, which kept in-frame rearrangements only. Such tables lose some clones; where checked, under half of the loss comes from unresolved V genes, and the rest has no known cause. V, J and clone size are taken as reported in that table, and D and trimming were inferred from the DNA itself. The table for this sample lists about 32,000 clones; 80% to 95% of them were counted only once. The biggest ten clones account for roughly 2% of the sample.

A note on this clone: The antigen it recognizes is unknown. Base qualities are not recorded, but no much larger clone differs from it by a single base.

The material sequenced was PBMCs. The receptor was isolated from a man aged 25-45 years with multiple sclerosis. The rearrangement combines TRBV20-1 with TRBJ2-1; TRBD2 agrees with 9 junctional bases. The CDR3 reads as follows: CSKTSGNEQFF. The DNA reads TGCAGTAAGACTAGCGGTAATGAGCAGTTCTTC.